What follows is one T cell receptor beta chain and its context. The sample is drawn from a study of technical replicates of blood from a handful of donors. The CDR3 is made up of 14 amino acids. V lost 0 bases and J lost 1, with 7 bases in between. From germline, CDR1 is SGHNT and CDR2 YYREEE (reference sequence). This table comes from immunoSEQ multiplex PCR, and its TCRdb copy is limited to in-frame clones, with some not included. The sample has tens of thousands of clones; roughly 94% are singletons. The chain joins TRBV5-4 to TRBJ1-2; D uncertain. The source is a human donor in good health. The specimen sequenced was T cells isolated from PBMCs. In DNA, the CDR3 is TGTGCCAGCAGCTTGGGGCAGATTAACTATGGCTACACCTTC. It yields the protein CASSLGQINYGYTF.